Below are 18 T cell receptor beta chains sequenced from a single sample in a study of cytomegalovirus exposure and HLA in healthy donors. This table comes from immunoSEQ multiplex PCR, and its TCRdb copy is limited to in-frame clones, with some not included. Found here are around 190,000 clones, roughly 86% of them singletons; the top ten hold 6% to 8.5%. The sequenced sample consisted of PBMCs. The receptors originated from a man aged 30 to 39 in good health and CMV-seropositive.

The chain recombines TRBV16 with TRBJ1-2; 7 bases are shared with TRBD1. J lost 0 bases, V lost 2 bases, and 9 bases had no gene match. The CDR3 sequence is 17 residues long. CDR1 is KGHSY, CDR2 FQNENV, per germline. The CDR3 coding sequence is TGTGCCAGCAGCCAAGTACCTAGGGACAGCCCTAACTATGGCTACACCTTC. It is translated as CASSQVPRDSPNYGYTF.

V and J are TRBV14 and TRBJ1-1; D may be TRBD1 (6 bases). Germline CDR1 SGHDN, CDR2 FVKESK. This CDR3 has 15 residues. V was cut by 4 bases and J by 0 bases, with 12 bases left in between. The DNA of the CDR3 is TGTGCCAGCAGCCTTGCAGGGGCCCTGAACACTGAAGCTTTCTTT. Amino acids: CASSLAGALNTEAFF.

V and J are TRBV27 and TRBJ2-7; no reliable D call. The ends were cut back, 3 bases at V and 3 bases at J, with 12 bases in the middle. Germline loops: CDR1 MNHEY, CDR2 SMNVEV (reference sequence). This CDR3 comprises 14 residues. CDR3 coding DNA: TGTGCCAGCAGTTTCCGGTCACAAAACTACGAGCAGTACTTC. Translating gives CASSFRSQNYEQYF.

This clone was picked up a small number of times. The V call is TRBV19, the J call TRBJ2-3; 8 positions agree with TRBD2. The CDR3 consists of 17 residues. Germline values: CDR1 LNHDA, CDR2 SQIVND (reference sequence). The junction had 11 bases not matched to a gene; V was cut back by 4 bases and J by 2 bases. The CDR3 spells CASSTVGSGVYTDTQYF. The DNA for the CDR3 is TGTGCCAGTAGTACTGTGGGTAGCGGGGTTTACACAGATACGCAGTATTTT.

V usage is TRBV5-3 and J usage is TRBJ2-7; 9 nucleotides match TRBD2. TRBV5-3 is noted as an ORF with a role that remains uncertain. The CDR3 is 15 residues long. The V and J ends lost 0 bases and 5 bases, in that order; junction bases with no gene match: 6. CDR3 protein: CARSLALAGVHEQYF. The DNA for the CDR3 is TGTGCCAGAAGCTTGGCGTTAGCGGGAGTCCACGAGCAGTACTTC.

The rearrangement uses TRBV6-1 and TRBJ2-3; D is uncertain. The V gene's germline CDR1 is MNHNS and CDR2 SASEGT. The CDR3 is made up of 16 amino acids. V was trimmed by 1 base and J by 6 bases, leaving 17 bases between them. CDR3 amino acids: CASSEVRRNVADTQYF. DNA for the CDR3: TGTGCCAGCAGTGAAGTGAGGAGAAATGTCGCCGATACGCAGTATTTT.

The chain is built from TRBV30 and TRBJ2-7; D remains ambiguous. This CDR3 region has 13 residues. Germline V gene lookup returns CDR1 GTSNPN and CDR2 SVGIG (reference sequence). The V gene lost 8 bases and the J gene lost 2 bases, with 16 bases spanning the gap. This CDR3 is CASMRRQTYEQYF. CDR3 DNA sequence: TGTGCCAGTATGAGGCGGCAAACCTACGAGCAGTACTTC.

This clone was seen a handful of times. The chain employs TRBV6-1 and TRBJ2-7; TRBD1 might be the D (6 bases). Trimming stripped 7 bases from V and 12 bases from J, with 25 bases between. The germline CDR1 and CDR2 sequences are MNHNS and SASEGT. The CDR3 extends over 14 amino acids. CDR3 loop: CASTQTGQSLPAYF. CDR3 nucleotide sequence: TGTGCCAGCACTCAAACCGGACAGTCCCTTCCCGCGTACTTC.

The chain uses TRBV10-1 and TRBJ2-2; the D is unclear. V lost 2 bases and J 5 bases, leaving 3 bases between the germline ends. CDR3 length: 12 amino acids. CDR1 is WNHNN, CDR2 SYGVQD, per germline (reference sequence). The CDR3 DNA is TGCGCCAGCAGTGAGGTGACCGGGGAGCTGTTTTTT. Its translation: CASSEVTGELFF.

The chain has TRBV5-6 and TRBJ2-1; TRBD2 agrees at 9 bases. The CDR3 is 15 amino acids. With 1 base clipped from V and 9 bases from J, the junction kept 8 bases outside the gene matches. Looked up from germline, CDR1 is SGHDT and CDR2 is YYEEEE. The CDR3 DNA follows: TGTGCCAGCAGCTTGTGGACTAGCGAGATCAGTGAGCAGTTCTTC. Its translation is CASSLWTSEISEQFF.

The V gene is TRBV29-1, the J gene TRBJ2-5, with D perhaps given as TRBD1 or TRBD2 (5 bases each). V was clipped by 5 bases and J by 3 bases, with 16 bases between them. Germline V CDR1 and CDR2: SQVTM, ANQGSEA. CDR3 length equals 14 residues. The CDR3 sequence: CSVRDGALKETQYF. The DNA of the CDR3 is TGCAGCGTTCGTGACGGGGCCTTAAAAGAGACCCAGTACTTC.

V usage is TRBV21-1 and J usage is TRBJ2-1; the listed D gene, TRBD2, was not tested against the DNA. TRBV21-1 represents a pseudogene. This CDR3 has 17 residues. CDR3 in amino acids: CASSKFGREGRYNEQFF. The CDR3 DNA reads TGTGCCAGCAGCAAATTTGGCCGGGAGGGGAGGTACAATGAGCAGTTCTTC.

The rearrangement links TRBV9 to TRBJ2-1; tentatively, D is TRBD2 (6 bases). The CDR3 consists of 15 residues. Looked up from germline, CDR1 is SGDLS and CDR2 is YYNGEE. V gave up 1 base and J gave up 0 bases, with 8 bases separating them. The CDR3 here is CASSVNGGSYNEQFF. Here the CDR3 DNA reads TGTGCCAGCAGCGTAAACGGGGGCTCCTACAATGAGCAGTTCTTC. The variable domain in full, with the rest retrieved from reference TRBV9 and TRBJ2-1, is DSGVTQTPKHLITATGQRVTLRCSPRSGDLSVYWYQQSLDQGLQFLIQYYNGEERAKGNILERFSAQQFPDLHSELNLSSLELGDSALYFCASSVNGGSYNEQFFGPGTRLTVL.

V is TRBV2 and J is TRBJ1-1, with a possible D match to TRBD1 (6 bases). The germline gives CDR1 SNHLY, CDR2 FYNNEI. Trimming stripped 9 bases from V and 6 bases from J, with 17 bases between. The CDR3 contains 13 residues. Written as DNA, the CDR3 is TGTGCCAGAGTCCAGGGGAGGGATTCTGAAGCTTTCTTT. This encodes CARVQGRDSEAFF.

V and J are TRBV2 and TRBJ2-3, with D possibly TRBD2 on 5 matching bases. The CDR3 sequence is 16 residues long. The germline V and J ends were trimmed by 7 bases and 1 base, with 18 bases remaining between them. Germline V gene data show CDR1 as SNHLY and CDR2 as FYNNEI. The CDR3 coding sequence is TGTGCCAGCACGGTCCAAGCGGAACTACGCACAGATACGCAGTATTTT. Translation gives CASTVQAELRTDTQYF.

The rearrangement links TRBV7-2 to TRBJ2-1; D ambiguous. In germline, CDR1 is SGHTA, CDR2 FQGNSA. The CDR3 has 12 residues. Trimming removed 2 bases from V and 6 bases from J, with 5 bases in between. CDR3 sequence (DNA): TGTGCCAGCAGCTTACGGGTCAATGAGCAGTTCTTC. This encodes CASSLRVNEQFF.

This chain uses TRBV2 with TRBJ2-3, with D perhaps matching TRBD1 or TRBD2 (5 bases each). The CDR3 length is 16 residues. The V end lost 11 bases, the J end lost 4 bases, and 25 bases lay between the germline ends. CDR1 is SNHLY, CDR2 FYNNEI, per germline. CDR3 sequence reads: CASKVGASVGADTQYF. For the CDR3, the DNA is TGTGCCTCCAAGGTGGGAGCGTCCGTGGGGGCAGATACGCAGTATTTT. The whole variable domain, remainder taken from reference TRBV2 and TRBJ2-3, is EPEVTQTPSHQVTQMGQEVILRCVPISNHLYFYWYRQILGQKVEFLVSFYNNEISEKSEIFDDQFSVERPDGSNFTLKIRSTKLEDSAMYFCASKVGASVGADTQYFGPGTRLTVL.

The CDR3: CASRKVQVSNQPQHF. DNA of the CDR3: TGTGCCAGCAGAAAGGTCCAGGTTAGCAATCAGCCCCAGCATTTT. The rearrangement links TRBV6-1 to TRBJ1-5; D is unclear. Germline V CDR1 and CDR2: MNHNS, SASEGT. The CDR3 has 15 amino acids. Trimming stripped 6 bases from V and 0 bases from J, with 12 bases between.